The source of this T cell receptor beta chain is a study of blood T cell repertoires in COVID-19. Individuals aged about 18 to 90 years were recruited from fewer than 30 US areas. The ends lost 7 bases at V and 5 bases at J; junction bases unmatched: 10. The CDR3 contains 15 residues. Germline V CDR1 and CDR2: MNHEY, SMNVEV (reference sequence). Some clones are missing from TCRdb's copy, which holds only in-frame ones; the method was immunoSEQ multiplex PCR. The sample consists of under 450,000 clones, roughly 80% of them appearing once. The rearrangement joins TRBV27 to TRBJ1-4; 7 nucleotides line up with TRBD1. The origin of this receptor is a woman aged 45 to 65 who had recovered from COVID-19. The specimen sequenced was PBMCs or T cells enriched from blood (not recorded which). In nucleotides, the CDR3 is TGTGCCAGCAAACCTTTACAGGGGTGGAATGAAAAACTGTTTTTT. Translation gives CASKPLQGWNEKLFF.